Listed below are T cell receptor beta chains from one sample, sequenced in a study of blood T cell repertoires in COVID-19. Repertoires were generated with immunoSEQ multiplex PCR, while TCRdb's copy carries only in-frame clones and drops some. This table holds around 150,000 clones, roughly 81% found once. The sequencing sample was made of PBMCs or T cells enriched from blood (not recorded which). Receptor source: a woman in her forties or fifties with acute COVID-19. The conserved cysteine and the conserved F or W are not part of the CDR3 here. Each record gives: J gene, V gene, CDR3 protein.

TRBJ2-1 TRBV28 ASSLGLAGMYEQF
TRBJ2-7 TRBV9 ASSVAGSHEQY
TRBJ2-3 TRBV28 ATRLEGTDTQY
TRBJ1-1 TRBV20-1 SAPSLAEAF
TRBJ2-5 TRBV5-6 ASSSEEGFGETQY
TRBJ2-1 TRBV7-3 ASTPGGRPGEQF
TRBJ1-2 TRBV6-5 ASRQLNYGYT
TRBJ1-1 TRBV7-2 ASSLGGFNTEAF
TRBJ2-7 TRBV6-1 ASSDIAGVAYEQY
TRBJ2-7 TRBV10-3 AIRIEVPGDEDHEQY
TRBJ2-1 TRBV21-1 ASSALYSFEQF
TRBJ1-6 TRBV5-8 ASSPTTGAPGFSPLH
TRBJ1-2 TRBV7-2 ASSLAAGTGNGYT
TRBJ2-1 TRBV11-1 ASSSVRLAAYNEQF
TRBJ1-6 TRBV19 ASTLAMTRGNSPLH
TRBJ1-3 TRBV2 ASSERRFSGNTIY
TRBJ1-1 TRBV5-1 ASRYGTGGGQAEAF
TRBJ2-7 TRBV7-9 ASRFYGGRGSYEQY
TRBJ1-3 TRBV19 ASSFRQAGGNTIY
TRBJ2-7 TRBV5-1 ASSLGQDLTYEQY
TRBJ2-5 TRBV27 ASSLSPGETQY
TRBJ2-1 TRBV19 ASSIGLAGGLAYNEQF
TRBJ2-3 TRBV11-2 ASSWTSGIGGDTQY
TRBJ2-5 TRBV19 ASSIVAGGGETQY
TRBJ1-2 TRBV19 ASSIVAGEYGYT
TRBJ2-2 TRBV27 ASSLQGLNTGELF
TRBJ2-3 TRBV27 ASSYNTYTQY
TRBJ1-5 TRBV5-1 ASSWTGGNQPQH
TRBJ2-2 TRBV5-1 ASSNPAGQGRTGELF
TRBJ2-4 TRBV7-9 ASSLELTGANQDIQY
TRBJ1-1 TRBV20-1 SAAQGLEAF
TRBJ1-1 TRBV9 ASSPRRDSRSEAF
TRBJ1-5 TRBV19 ASSREGASNQPQH
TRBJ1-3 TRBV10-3 AISEPIQGAGNTIY
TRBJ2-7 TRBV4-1 ASSQGLLAGVSEQY
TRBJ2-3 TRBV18 ASSPIGGRTTDTQY